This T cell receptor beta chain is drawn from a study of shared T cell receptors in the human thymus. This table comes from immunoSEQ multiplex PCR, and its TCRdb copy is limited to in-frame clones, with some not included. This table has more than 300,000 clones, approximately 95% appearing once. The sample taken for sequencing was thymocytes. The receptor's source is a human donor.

The CDR3 DNA reads TGTGCCAGCAGCTTAGTGGACGGATACTTCATCGAAAAACTGTTTTTT. Its translation: CASSLVDGYFIEKLFF. The genes are TRBV7-8 and TRBJ1-4; D uncertain. The CDR3 spans 16 residues. V lost 1 base and J lost 8, with 17 bases in between. Germline loops: CDR1 SGHVS, CDR2 FQNEAQ.